This T cell receptor (beta chain) originates from a study of OX40 agonist ivuxolimab in advanced cancers. Study summary: Patient treatment consisted of intravenous ivuxolimab administration every 2 weeks at 0.01 to 10 mg/kg. At under 85% male, the cohort had a mean age of 60 years, ranging from roughly 20 to 85. It was permissible to have had prior anti-PD-1, anti-PD-L1 or anti-CTLA-4 therapy, and approximately 38% had some.

The table came from immunoSEQ multiplex PCR; TCRdb's copy has only in-frame clones and leaves some out. The data hold tens of thousands of clones, with 85% to 90% observed a single time. The CDR3 runs 15 residues. Germline V gives CDR1 SGHRS, CDR2 YFSETQ. Trimming shortened V by 0 bases and J by 5 bases, and 12 bases separated the two germline ends. The study sampled blood at baseline, cycle 4 day 1, and cycle 7 day 1. This clonotype was obtained from an adult with an advanced solid tumor such as melanoma, head and neck, liver or kidney cancer. The specimen was CD4+ or CD8+ T cells sorted from blood, collected in a trial of the OX40 agonist ivuxolimab. The chain links TRBV5-1 to TRBJ2-1, with a weak D call TRBD1 (6 bases). CDR3 DNA sequence: TGCGCCAGCAGCTTGGGGACAGACTTTCACAATGAGCAGTTCTTC. As protein: CASSLGTDFHNEQFF.